This entry concerns a single T cell receptor (beta chain). The same CDR3 also results from other DNA sequences found in this sample. These data are taken from a study of blood T cell repertoires in COVID-19. Study at large: Samples representing acute and convalescent COVID-19 were sourced from the United States, Italy and Spain. Sources were T cells, B-cell-depleted T cells, or PBMCs; the material itself was cDNA or gDNA.

Looked up from germline, CDR1 is SGHRS and CDR2 is YFSETQ. CDR3 size: 13 residues. With 0 bases removed from V and 4 bases from J, the gap between germline ends came to 7 bases. In the authors' methods: Researchers report that nucleated cell counts were estimated from reference gene primer amplification. Profiling relied on immunoSEQ multiplex PCR, and the TCRdb table lists in-frame clones only, not all of them. V, J and clone size reflect that table, while D and trimming were determined from the DNA. The sample lists 150,000 to 200,000 clones, 75% to 90% occurring once. This TCR was recovered from a woman aged 55-70 years with acute or convalescent COVID-19. The V call is TRBV5-1, the J call TRBJ2-5, with D tentatively TRBD2 (5 bases). The sequenced sample consisted of peripheral blood. In DNA, the CDR3 is TGCGCCAGCAGCTTGGCTGGAGGAGAGACCCAGTACTTC. Amino acid sequence: CASSLAGGETQYF.